The present TCR beta chain was sequenced within a study of T-cell memory formation after mild COVID-19. At the level of the study: The TCR clusters were mostly specific to one donor. The study's findings and limits: Cross-reactive memory apparently joined, as some responding clones appeared in pre-infection memory. Contracting clones localized mainly to CM and EM when CD4+ and mainly to EMRA when CD8+. Contracting clones, day 15 to 85, had balanced CD4/CD8, and later expanders favored CD4+.

TCRdb reanalysed the 5' RACE reads using MiXCR and keeps one entry per CDR3 protein. The sample shows 550,000 to 700,000 distinct CDR3 sequences, more than 15% of them seen only once. Remarks on this clonotype: Its antigen is not identified.

Trimming took 6 bases from V and 1 from J, leaving 19 bases between them. The CDR3 length is 17 residues. CDR1 is MNHNY and CDR2 is SVGAGI in the germline V gene (reference sequence). The TCR comes from an adult woman who had mild COVID-19 (a few samples of this study predate the infection). Cell type and time point are not known. The sample comprised PBMCs or a T cell subset sorted from them (not recorded which). V usage is TRBV6-6 and J usage is TRBJ2-4; tentative D call: TRBD2 (7 bases). The CDR3 spells CASREDGGRGAKNIQYF. DNA of the CDR3: TGTGCCAGCAGGGAGGACGGGGGGCGCGGGGCCAAAAACATTCAGTACTTC.